The following is a T cell receptor beta chain sequence with its context. Its antigen is unknown. No per-base quality is available; no much larger clone lies one base away. The library was generated by 5' RACE. The sequencer listed for this sample is Illumina HiSeq 2500. A second roughly 6 to 12 cycle PCR used a sample-barcoded 5' primer and a J-beta primer mix. A unique molecular identifier was introduced onto each TCR beta cDNA molecule by a template-switch 5' adaptor carrying 12 random nucleotides. Each sample yielded at least 3 million CDR3-containing paired-end reads. First-strand cDNA synthesis was performed from all RNA using the Mint cDNA synthesis kit, with priming by a TRBC-specific oligonucleotide. Following uracil-DNA glycosylase treatment, all cDNA underwent a first 18-cycle PCR with the universal primers M1SS and BC2_uni_R. Turning to the authors' computational methods: Normalization of each sample was performed by random selection of 1 million high-quality reads, each carrying a distinct molecular identifier. Reads with shared molecular identifiers were discarded instead of being binned into consensus sequences. CDR3 identification, clonotype clustering and error correction used MiTCR with a Q25 quality threshold and the strictest error-elimination algorithm. A nonparametric unseen species model with Euler transformation was used to estimate lower-bound total TCR beta diversity. Through fastp at Q25 and MiXCR, TCRdb rebuilt clones from the public reads, retaining in-frame beta chains. Identical CDR3 proteins give one entry, which carries the most common genes and DNA. TCRdb, rather than the study authors, made the V and J calls. Across this sample there are some 1,500,000 distinct CDR3 sequences, with roughly 43% seen only once. The ten largest clones represent around 4% of the sample.

This entry comes from a study of blood T cells in healthy people across ages (dated by TCRdb to 2014 to 2015). In terms of the full investigation: In model experiments, template switching captured about one uniquely barcoded TCR beta cDNA molecule for every two T cells. Age-related changes in TCR beta repertoire diversity were measured in the study by deep sequencing normalized with unique cDNA molecular identifiers. The donors were divided into four age groups: young (average around 15 years), middle-aged (under 40), aged (approximately 59) and long-lived (about 80). Donors of different ages were randomly distributed across sequencing lanes to avoid experimental bias. The study analyzed two additional independent replicas of 1 million unique cDNA reads from the same blood draw for two donors, one aged 18 to 30 and one aged 80 or older.

Overall study outcomes, separate from this receptor: Estimates of total diversity based on one million sequenced T cells were regarded as lower bounds and as underestimates. Because donor CMV infection status was unknown, age-related changes in expanded clonotypes were potentially confounded. Because profiling used bulk unsorted PBMCs, naive and antigen-experienced compartments could not be compared conclusively. There was a strong correlation between observed TCR beta diversity and the percentage of naive T cells measured by flow cytometry. Observed TCR beta diversity per million T cells fell roughly linearly with age, and a significant reduction was already apparent by age around 36. Compared with the aged group, the long-lived group had more naive CD4+ T cells, fewer expanded clones and increased TCR diversity, suggesting age selection.

The donors were about 40 Caucasian individuals from Russia, aged about 6 to 100 years, who were systemically healthy. Each donor gave approximately 10 milliliters of peripheral blood, collected into EDTA-treated Vacutainer tubes. Ficoll-Paque density-gradient centrifugation was used to isolate PBMCs, with at least 7 million per sample. Total RNA was extracted from PBMCs with Trizol reagent, with at least 5 micrograms obtained per sample. The percentages of naive CD45RAhigh/CD27high T cells were determined by flow cytometry on a PBMC aliquot from every donor. In the germline V gene, CDR1 corresponds to LGHNA and CDR2 to YNFKEQ. V loses 5 bases at its end and J loses 3 bases; junction bases beyond the gene matches: 9. Reading from cysteine to phenylalanine, the CDR3 counts 15 amino acids. Just CDR3 DNA is preserved here, 45 bases in frame from base 1.

This TCR was recovered from a woman aged 18-29 years in good health. The V and J genes are TRBV4-2 and TRBJ1-1, and 7 junction bases match TRBD1. Sequenced sample: blood. This receptor has the CDR3 CASSSQTTGDTEAFF. The nucleotides read TGTGCCAGCAGCAGCCAAACAACAGGGGACACTGAAGCTTTCTTT.